A single sample gave rise to the 2 T cell receptor beta chains below, sequenced in a study of early T cells in non-severe SARS-CoV-2 infection. A single record per CDR3 protein comes from TCRdb applying MiXCR to the 5' RACE reads. The table has 66,000 or so distinct CDR3 sequences, about 13% seen once. The sequenced sample consisted of whole blood. The receptor set was obtained from an adult who was a healthcare worker with PCR-confirmed SARS-CoV-2 infection or an uninfected control (not recorded which).

This clonotype was picked up a small number of times. The junction differs from germline at one of its ends, possibly a read error. The chain uses TRBV29-1 and TRBJ2-1, with 12 bases aligning to TRBD2. Per germline, CDR1 SQVTM and CDR2 ANQGSEA. The CDR3 totals 16 residues. The CDR3 region has the DNA TGCAGCATTGAGGGACTAGCGGGCCCCTCCTACAATGAGCAGTTCTTC. This codes for CSIEGLAGPSYNEQFF.

This rearrangement joins TRBV6-2 or TRBV6-3 to TRBJ1-4; D is unresolved. CDR3 length: 14 amino acids. Germline lookup yields CDR1 MNHEY and CDR2 SVGEGT. V was clipped by 7 bases and J by 5 bases, with 14 bases between them. The CDR3 sequence: CASTMTGGNEKLFF. DNA for the CDR3: TGTGCCAGCACCATGACCGGCGGAAATGAAAAACTGTTTTTT.